What follows are 25 T cell receptor beta chains derived from one specimen sequenced in a study of cytomegalovirus exposure and HLA in healthy donors. In the PCR, 60 Vbeta and 13 Jbeta primers were used. The table came from immunoSEQ multiplex PCR; TCRdb's copy has only in-frame clones and leaves some out. The table records about 130,000 clones, 74% of them present only once. The sequencing sample was made of PBMCs. Every receptor here comes from a man between 18 and 35 years old in good health and CMV-seropositive.

This clone was seen a few times. This chain links TRBV10-3 with TRBJ2-7, with 12 bases aligning to TRBD1. Losses at the gene ends were 4 bases for V and 3 bases for J; bases not matched to a gene: 13. This CDR3 has 18 amino acids. Germline CDR1 is ENHRY and CDR2 is SYGVKD. For the CDR3, the DNA is TGTGCCATCAGTGGGGGACAGGGGGCGGCGGTGGTCCACTACGAGCAGTACTTC. It codes for CAISGGQGAAVVHYEQYF.

This clone was counted a single time. This chain links TRBV7-9 with TRBJ1-3; 7 nucleotides align to TRBD1. Germline lookup yields CDR1 SEHNR and CDR2 FQNEAQ (reference sequence). CDR3 size: 14 residues. The J segment lost 1 base and the V segment lost 5 bases, leaving 2 bases of the junction unmatched. This CDR3 is CASSTTGSGNTIYF. Written as DNA, the CDR3 is TGTGCCAGCAGCACGACAGGGTCTGGAAACACCATATATTTT.

V gene TRBV19 combines with J gene TRBJ2-1, with TRBD1 matching over 7 bases. Germline CDR1 LNHDA, CDR2 SQIVND (reference sequence). Trimming took 6 bases from V and 5 from J; bases not matched to a gene: 7. The CDR3 spans 14 residues. The CDR3 protein is CASSKGGANNEQFF. CDR3 coding DNA: TGTGCCAGTAGCAAAGGGGGCGCCAACAATGAGCAGTTCTTC.

This chain uses TRBV2 with TRBJ1-2, with D perhaps matching TRBD1 (5 bases). Germline V gene data show CDR1 as SNHLY and CDR2 as FYNNEI. Trimming removed 6 bases from V and 4 bases from J, with 15 bases in between. The CDR3 loop spans 14 amino acids. This CDR3 is CASSPGGRGYGYTF. The DNA of the CDR3 is TGTGCCAGCAGCCCCGGGGGTAGGGGCTATGGCTACACCTTC. Full variable domain (remainder filled in from reference TRBV2 and TRBJ1-2): EPEVTQTPSHQVTQMGQEVILRCVPISNHLYFYWYRQILGQKVEFLVSFYNNEISEKSEIFDDQFSVERPDGSNFTLKIRSTKLEDSAMYFCASSPGGRGYGYTFGSGTRLTVV.

This chain links TRBV13 with TRBJ2-3; 12 bases match TRBD2. This CDR3 comprises 16 residues. Germline loops: CDR1 PRHDT, CDR2 FYEKMQ (reference sequence). With 5 bases clipped from V and 2 bases from J, the junction kept 5 bases outside the gene matches. CDR3: CASSPRTSGITDTQYF. CDR3 nucleotides: TGTGCCAGCAGCCCCAGGACTAGCGGGATCACAGATACGCAGTATTTT.

The chain has TRBV9 and TRBJ1-1; 9 bases align to TRBD1. The CDR3 contains 12 residues. CDR1 and CDR2 from the germline V gene are SGDLS and YYNGEE. J gave up 10 bases and V 3 bases, and 4 bases lay outside the gene matches. The chain's CDR3 is CASSAGQGRAFF. The CDR3 DNA sequence: TGTGCCAGCAGCGCGGGACAGGGACGAGCTTTCTTT.

This chain joins TRBV11-2 and TRBJ2-7, with D perhaps matching TRBD2 (7 bases). Trimming pared 4 bases from V and 4 bases from J, leaving 17 bases between. The germline V gene has CDR1 SGHAT and CDR2 FQNNGV. This CDR3 contains 15 residues. This CDR3 is CASSSTGPGRYEQYF. CDR3 coding DNA: TGTGCCAGCAGCTCCACAGGGCCCGGGAGGTACGAGCAGTACTTC.

The CDR3 sequence: CASRDRNYGYTF. The CDR3 nucleotides are TGCGCCAGCAGGGACAGAAACTATGGCTACACCTTC. The chain has TRBV5-1 and TRBJ1-2, with a weak D call TRBD1 (6 bases). The CDR3 runs 12 residues. CDR1 SGHRS and CDR2 YFSETQ come from the germline V gene. Trimming removed 5 bases from V and 2 bases from J, with 7 bases in between. The complete variable domain, with remaining parts taken from reference TRBV5-1 and TRBJ1-2, reads KAGVTQTPRYLIKTRGQQVTLSCSPISGHRSVSWYQQTPGQGLQFLFEYFSETQRNKGNFPGRFSGRQFSNSRSEMNVSTLELGDSALYLCASRDRNYGYTFGSGTRLTVV.

This chain connects TRBV5-6 to TRBJ2-7, with 10 bases aligning to TRBD2. The V gene end was trimmed by 0 bases and the J gene end by 6 bases; junction bases not matched to a gene: 6. CDR1 is SGHDT and CDR2 is YYEEEE in the germline V gene. This CDR3 has 15 residues. The DNA for the CDR3 is TGTGCCAGCAGCTTGGCCCTAGCGGGAGCTGGCGAGCAGTACTTC. Protein product: CASSLALAGAGEQYF. Filled out from reference TRBV5-6 and TRBJ2-7, the complete variable domain reads DAGVTQSPTHLIKTRGQQVTLRCSPKSGHDTVSWYQQALGQGPQFIFQYYEEEERQRGNFPDRFSGHQFPNYSSELNVNALLLGDSALYLCASSLALAGAGEQYFGPGTRLTVT.

In this sample, this clone turned up a few times. V gene TRBV2 combines with J gene TRBJ2-1; TRBD1 is a possible D gene (7 bases). Germline CDR1 is SNHLY and CDR2 is FYNNEI. The CDR3 contains 15 residues. The germline V and J ends were trimmed by 2 bases and 7 bases, with 15 bases remaining between them. In nucleotides, the CDR3 is TGTGCCAGCAGTGAATTCGCAGGGGGGAGTAATGAGCAGTTCTTC. Its protein is CASSEFAGGSNEQFF.

This clone was found a few times. The chain has TRBV11-3 and TRBJ2-3, with 10 bases lining up with TRBD1. This CDR3 is built from 15 residues. V was pared by 4 bases and J by 1 base, with 2 bases of the junction left unmatched. In germline, CDR1 is SGHNT, CDR2 YENEEA. CDR3 nucleotide sequence: TGTGCCAGCAGCTCTGGGACAGGGGGCACAGATACGCAGTATTTT. Its protein product is CASSSGTGGTDTQYF.

As concerns this clone: Other DNA sequences within the sample encode an identical CDR3. The chain recombines TRBV29-1 with TRBJ1-4; 9 bases map to TRBD1. The CDR3 consists of 14 residues. Trimming removed 4 bases from V and 0 bases from J; junction bases left unmatched: 0. CDR1 is SQVTM and CDR2 is ANQGSEA in the germline V gene. Here the CDR3 reads CSVGQGATNEKLFF. The CDR3 nucleotides read TGCAGCGTTGGACAGGGGGCAACTAATGAAAAACTGTTTTTT. Combining the CDR3 with reference TRBV29-1 and TRBJ1-4 gives the whole variable domain SAVISQKPSRDICQRGTSLTIQCQVDSQVTMMFWYRQQPGQSLTLIATANQGSEATYESGFVIDKFPISRPNLTFSTLTVSNMSPEDSSIYLCSVGQGATNEKLFFGSGTQLSVL.

This chain connects TRBV7-9 to TRBJ2-3; 8 positions agree with TRBD2. The CDR3 is 15 residues long. V lost 2 bases and J lost 4; bases outside the gene matches: 5. CDR1 is SEHNR, CDR2 FQNEAQ, per germline (reference sequence). The CDR3 loop reads CASSLSGGSADTQYF. CDR3 DNA sequence: TGTGCCAGCAGCTTATCGGGGGGGAGCGCAGATACGCAGTATTTT.

This clone was seen more than once but under ten times. The CDR3 is CASSPTQGGTGELFF. CDR3 DNA: TGCGCCAGCAGTCCGACCCAGGGGGGCACCGGGGAGCTGTTTTTT. The rearrangement joins TRBV4-3 to TRBJ2-2; D is perhaps TRBD1 (7 bases). The V gene lost 6 bases and the J gene lost 4 bases, with 15 bases spanning the gap. Germline CDR1 LGHNA, CDR2 YSLEER. This CDR3 contains 15 residues.

This sequence joins TRBV7-2 and TRBJ1-2; 8 bases are a match to TRBD1. CDR3 size: 15 residues. V lost 2 bases and J lost 1; bases outside the gene matches: 3. From germline, CDR1 is SGHTA and CDR2 FQGNSA. The CDR3 reads CASSLLQGGNYGYTF. The DNA of the CDR3 is TGTGCCAGCAGCTTATTACAGGGGGGTAACTATGGCTACACCTTC.

This clone was seen once. The chain joins TRBV7-2 to TRBJ2-7, with 7 bases that match TRBD2. V shed 5 bases, J shed 3 bases, and the junction held 10 bases outside the gene matches. Germline V gene sequence: CDR1 SGHTA, CDR2 FQGNSA. The CDR3 loop spans 15 amino acids. CDR3 DNA sequence: TGTGCCAGCAGCCCGGGACTTGGCGGGGGCTACGAGCAGTACTTC. Translating it yields CASSPGLGGGYEQYF.

The rearrangement uses TRBV18 and TRBJ1-1, with D maybe TRBD1 (5 bases). Per the germline V gene, CDR1 is KGHSH and CDR2 is LQKENI. V lost 1 base to trimming and J lost 7 bases, with 10 bases between them. The length of the CDR3 is 13 residues. The CDR3 reads CASSPRTGDEAFF. CDR3 bases: TGTGCCAGCTCACCACGTACGGGGGATGAAGCTTTCTTT.

The table lists this clone with a count of one. This chain uses TRBV20-1 with TRBJ2-7; D is possibly TRBD1 (6 bases). The V gene lost 6 bases and the J gene lost 5 bases, with 11 bases spanning the gap. The CDR3 is made up of 11 amino acids. Germline CDR1 reads DFQATT; CDR2 reads SNEGSKA (reference sequence). The CDR3 bases are TGCAGTGCCATGGACAGTGACGAGCAGTACTTC. Translated: CSAMDSDEQYF.

This chain links TRBV6-5 with TRBJ1-1; no clear D. Germline V CDR1 and CDR2: MNHEY, SVGAGI. CDR3 size: 13 residues. V was trimmed by 7 bases and J by 6 bases, leaving 15 bases between them. The CDR3 DNA reads TGTGCCAGCACGCAACAGCGGAGGGCTGAAGCTTTCTTT. Protein product: CASTQQRRAEAFF.

The chain employs TRBV6-5 and TRBJ2-5; the D gene is possibly TRBD2 (6 bases). The CDR3 is made up of 12 amino acids. V lost 7 bases and J 7 bases, leaving 13 bases between the germline ends. Per the germline V gene, CDR1 is MNHEY and CDR2 is SVGAGI. CDR3 in amino acids: CASNRGTGTQYF. CDR3 nucleotides: TGTGCCAGCAATCGGGGGACTGGGACCCAGTACTTC.

The rearrangement joins TRBV19 to TRBJ1-5; possibly TRBD1 for D (5 bases). Germline lookup yields CDR1 LNHDA and CDR2 SQIVND (reference sequence). CDR3 length equals 15 residues. V lost 0 bases and J lost 3, with 9 bases in between. The CDR3 spells CASSIEGRHNQPQHF. The CDR3 nucleotides read TGTGCCAGTAGTATAGAGGGGCGGCACAATCAGCCCCAGCATTTT.

The chain uses TRBV9 and TRBJ2-2; TRBD1 is a possible D gene (6 bases). Germline-derived CDR1 and CDR2 are SGDLS and YYNGEE. This CDR3 region has 16 residues. Trimming removed 0 bases at V and 2 bases at J, with 11 bases between. The CDR3: CASSVGGQPNTGELFF. Here the CDR3 DNA reads TGTGCCAGCAGCGTAGGCGGACAGCCTAACACCGGGGAGCTGTTTTTT.

As DNA, the CDR3 is TGTGCCAGCTCACCGTCTACACAGGGGCCTATTCGGGGGGCTTTCTTT. Translation gives CASSPSTQGPIRGAFF. This chain joins TRBV18 and TRBJ1-1, with TRBD1 matching 7 bases. V trimming: 3 bases; J trimming: 11 bases; junction bases outside the gene matches: 18. Per germline, CDR1 KGHSH and CDR2 LQKENI. The CDR3 extends over 16 amino acids. Full variable domain (remainder filled in from reference TRBV18 and TRBJ1-1): NAGVMQNPRHLVRRRGQEARLRCSPMKGHSHVYWYRQLPEEGLKFMVYLQKENIIDESGMPKERFSAEFPKEGPSILRIQQVVRGDSAAYFCASSPSTQGPIRGAFFGQGTRLTVV.

The V call is TRBV19, the J call TRBJ2-1; D might be TRBD1 (5 bases). Trimming pared 5 bases from V and 2 bases from J, leaving 10 bases between. Looked up from germline, CDR1 is LNHDA and CDR2 is SQIVND (reference sequence). The CDR3 runs 14 residues. The CDR3 region has the DNA TGTGCCAGTAGTCGCCAGGGCCCCTACAATGAGCAGTTCTTC. Its protein product is CASSRQGPYNEQFF.

V and J are TRBV7-9 and TRBJ1-5, with D hard to call. The CDR3 contains 13 residues. V was pared by 5 bases and J by 0 bases, with 5 bases between. The V gene's germline CDR1 is SEHNR and CDR2 FQNEAQ (reference sequence). DNA for the CDR3: TGTGCCAGCAGCCCCAGTAGCAATCAGCCCCAGCATTTT. It encodes CASSPSSNQPQHF.